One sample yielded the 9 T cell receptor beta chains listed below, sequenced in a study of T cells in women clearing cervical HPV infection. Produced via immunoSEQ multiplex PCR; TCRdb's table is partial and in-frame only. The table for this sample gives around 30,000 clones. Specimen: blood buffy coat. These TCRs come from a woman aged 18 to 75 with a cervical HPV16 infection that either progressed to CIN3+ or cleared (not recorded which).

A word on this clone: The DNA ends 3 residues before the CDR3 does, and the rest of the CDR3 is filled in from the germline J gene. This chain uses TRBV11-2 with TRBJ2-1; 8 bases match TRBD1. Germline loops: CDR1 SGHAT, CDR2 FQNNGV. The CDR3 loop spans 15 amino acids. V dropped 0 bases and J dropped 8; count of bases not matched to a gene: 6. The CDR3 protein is CASSLDRTGRYEQFF. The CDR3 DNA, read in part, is TGTGCCAGCAGCTTAGACCGGACAGGGAGGTATGAG.

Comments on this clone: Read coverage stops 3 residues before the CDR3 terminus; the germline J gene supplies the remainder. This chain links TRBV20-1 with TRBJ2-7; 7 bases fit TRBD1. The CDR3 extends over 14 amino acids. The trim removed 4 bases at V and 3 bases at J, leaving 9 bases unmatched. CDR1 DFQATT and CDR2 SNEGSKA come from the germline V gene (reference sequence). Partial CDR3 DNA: TGCAGTGCTAACCCGACAGGGTTAAACTACGAG. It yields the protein CSANPTGLNYE. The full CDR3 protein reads CSANPTGLNYEQYF.

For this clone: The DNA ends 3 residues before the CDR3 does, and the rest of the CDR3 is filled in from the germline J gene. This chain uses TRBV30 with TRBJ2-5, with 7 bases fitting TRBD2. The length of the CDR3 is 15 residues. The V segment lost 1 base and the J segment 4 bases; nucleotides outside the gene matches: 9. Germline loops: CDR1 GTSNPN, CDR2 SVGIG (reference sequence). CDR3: CAWSATVGGGETQYF. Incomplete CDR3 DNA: TGTGCCTGGAGTGCAACTGTGGGGGGGGGAGAGACC.

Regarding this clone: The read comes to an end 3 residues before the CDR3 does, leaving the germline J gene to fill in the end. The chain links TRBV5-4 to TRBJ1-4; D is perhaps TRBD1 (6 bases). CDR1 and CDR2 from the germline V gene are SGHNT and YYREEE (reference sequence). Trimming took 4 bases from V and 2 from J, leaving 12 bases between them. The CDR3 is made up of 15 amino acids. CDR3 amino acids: CASSARDTTNEKLFF. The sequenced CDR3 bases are TGTGCCAGCAGCGCCAGGGACACCACTAATGAAAAA.

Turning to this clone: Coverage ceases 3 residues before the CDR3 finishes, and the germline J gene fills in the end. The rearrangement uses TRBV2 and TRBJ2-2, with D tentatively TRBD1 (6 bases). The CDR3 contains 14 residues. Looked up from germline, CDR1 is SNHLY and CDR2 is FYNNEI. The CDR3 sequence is CASRNRDANEKLFF. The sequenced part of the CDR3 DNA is TGTGCCAGCCGAAACAGGGATGCTAATGAAAAG.

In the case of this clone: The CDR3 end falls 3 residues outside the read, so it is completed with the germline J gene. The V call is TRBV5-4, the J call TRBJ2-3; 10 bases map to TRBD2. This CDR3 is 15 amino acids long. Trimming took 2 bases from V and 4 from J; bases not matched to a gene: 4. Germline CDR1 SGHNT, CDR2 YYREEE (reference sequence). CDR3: CASSFLAGASDTQYF. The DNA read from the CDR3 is TGTGCCAGCAGCTTTCTAGCGGGGGCATCAGATACG.

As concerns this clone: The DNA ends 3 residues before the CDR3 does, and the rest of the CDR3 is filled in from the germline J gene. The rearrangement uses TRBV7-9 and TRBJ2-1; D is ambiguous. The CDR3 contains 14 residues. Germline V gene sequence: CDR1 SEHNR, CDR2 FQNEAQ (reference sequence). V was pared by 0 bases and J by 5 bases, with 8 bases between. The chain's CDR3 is CASSLAPSNNEQFF. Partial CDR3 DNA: TGTGCCAGCAGCTTAGCCCCTAGTAACAATGAG.

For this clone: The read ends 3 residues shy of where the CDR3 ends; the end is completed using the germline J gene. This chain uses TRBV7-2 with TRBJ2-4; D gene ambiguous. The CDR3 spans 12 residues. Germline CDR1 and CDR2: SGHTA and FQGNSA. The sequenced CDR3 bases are TGTGCCAGCTCCACGACCAACTATGGT. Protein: CASSTTNYG. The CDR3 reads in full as CASSTTNYGQYF.

The DNA read from the CDR3 is TGCGCCAGCAGCTTGGCCTCAGGGGTCGGATTCACCGGGGAG. Translating it yields CASSLASGVGFTGE. The CDR3 reads in full as CASSLASGVGFTGELFF. The rearrangement uses TRBV5-1 and TRBJ2-2; weak D call: TRBD1 (6 bases). The missing CDR3 end, 3 residues past where the read stops, is filled in from the germline J gene. Germline CDR1 reads SGHRS; CDR2 reads YFSETQ. This CDR3 has 17 amino acids. Trimming pared 0 bases from V and 4 bases from J, leaving 16 bases between.